This passage covers 25 T cell receptor beta chains from one sample sequenced in a study of early T cells in non-severe SARS-CoV-2 infection. In TCRdb, the 5' RACE reads were re-called with MiXCR into one record per CDR3 protein. The sample has 98,000 or so distinct CDR3 sequences, 12% seen once; the top ten hold around 3%. The sequencing sample was made of whole blood. Source of these receptors: an adult who was a healthcare worker with PCR-confirmed SARS-CoV-2 infection or an uninfected control (not recorded which).

This clonotype has more than one count but fewer than ten. The chain combines TRBV28 with TRBJ2-4, with D hard to call. The CDR3 totals 14 residues. Between the trimmed V and J ends, which lost 7 bases and 4 bases, there was a span of 14 bases. Germline CDR1 and CDR2: MDHEN and SYDVKM. CDR3 in amino acids: CASTDPLRKNIQYF. The CDR3 DNA reads as TGTGCCAGCACCGACCCTCTCAGGAAAAACATTCAGTACTTC.

This clonotype was counted at least ten times. The chain combines TRBV5-4 with TRBJ2-1; maybe TRBD2 (6 bases). The CDR3 length is 15 residues. Germline CDR1 SGHNT, CDR2 YYREEE (reference sequence). V was shortened by 4 bases and J by 10 bases, with 21 bases between the two germline ends. The CDR3 DNA sequence: TGTGCCAGCAGCAACCCCCTGCCGGGAGAGGGCGAGCAGTTCTTC. Protein sequence: CASSNPLPGEGEQFF.

This clonotype showed up many times. J is TRBJ2-2 and V is TRBV6-1; D is possibly TRBD2 (6 bases). Looked up from germline, CDR1 is MNHNS and CDR2 is SASEGT. The CDR3 loop spans 13 amino acids. V was clipped by 4 bases and J by 7 bases, with 10 bases between them. CDR3 amino acids: CASSVGGSGELFF. Here the CDR3 DNA reads TGTGCCAGCAGTGTGGGGGGAAGCGGGGAGCTGTTTTTT.

The V and J genes are TRBV10-3 and TRBJ2-1, with TRBD1 matching over 8 bases. The germline V gene has CDR1 ENHRY and CDR2 SYGVKD. V gave up 5 bases and J gave up 5 bases; unmatched junction bases: 8. The CDR3 length is 15 residues. This CDR3 is CAISHDRGQDNEQFF. CDR3 DNA: TGTGCCATCAGTCATGACAGGGGTCAGGACAATGAGCAGTTCTTC.

This clonotype was observed a few times. This chain links TRBV28 with TRBJ1-6, with D possibly TRBD1 on 5 matching bases. Germline-derived CDR1 and CDR2 are MDHEN and SYDVKM. V was clipped by 3 bases and J by 7 bases, with 13 bases between them. The CDR3 totals 15 residues. The CDR3 here is CASSLGQGRNSPLHF. In nucleotides, the CDR3 is TGTGCCAGCAGTTTGGGCCAGGGACGGAATTCACCCCTCCACTTT.

About this clonotype: A clone one base away is much larger, so this may be a read error. CDR3 sequence (DNA): TGTGCCAGCAGTTTCGGGGGGGACGCTCAGCCCCAGCATTTT. Encoded protein: CASSFGGDAQPQHF. The chain recombines TRBV9 with TRBJ1-5, with a possible D match to TRBD1 (5 bases). Germline CDR1 is SGDLS and CDR2 is YYNGEE. The CDR3 length is 14 residues. V was trimmed by 5 bases and J by 6 bases, leaving 15 bases between them.

This clonotype has at least ten counts. The V and J genes are TRBV7-6 and TRBJ1-1; D gene ambiguous. Germline V gives CDR1 SGHVS, CDR2 FNYEAQ. The CDR3 covers 13 residues. Trimming took off 5 bases at V and 11 bases at J, with 18 bases between the two ends. The CDR3 coding sequence is TGTGCCAGCAGCGCCCCGGGAGACCAGGTGGCTTTCTTT. Its translation is CASSAPGDQVAFF.

This clonotype was seen at least ten times. J is TRBJ1-6 and V is TRBV7-9; D is ambiguous. V lost 1 base to trimming and J lost 7 bases, with 8 bases between them. The length of the CDR3 is 14 residues. The germline gives CDR1 SEHNR, CDR2 FQNEAQ (reference sequence). CDR3 sequence (DNA): TGTGCCAGCAGCTTAGACTCGTGGAATTCACCCCTCCACTTT. Protein product: CASSLDSWNSPLHF.

Only a few counts were recorded for this clonotype. The chain links TRBV29-1 to TRBJ2-2; D gene ambiguous. V lost 7 bases to trimming and J lost 1 base, with 13 bases between them. The CDR3 is 14 residues long. Germline CDR1 and CDR2: SQVTM and ANQGSEA. Written as DNA, the CDR3 is TGCAGCGCTGGTGGCTTTCTGAACACCGGGGAGCTGTTTTTT. Encoded protein: CSAGGFLNTGELFF.

This clonotype has at least ten counts. This chain connects TRBV3-1 to TRBJ2-1; 12 bases align to TRBD2. The germline gives CDR1 LGHDT, CDR2 YNNKEL (reference sequence). Trimming cost V 1 base and J 10 bases; bases outside gene matches: 5. This CDR3 is 15 amino acids long. The CDR3 bases are TGTGCCAGCAGCCAAGGCCTAGCGGGGGGGTCCGAGCAGTTCTTC. Protein: CASSQGLAGGSEQFF.

The chain joins TRBV10-1 to TRBJ2-2; a possible D gene is TRBD2 (6 bases). Looked up from germline, CDR1 is WNHNN and CDR2 is SYGVQD (reference sequence). The CDR3 has 13 residues. V was clipped by 5 bases and J by 4 bases, with 8 bases between them. The CDR3 reads CASSTSSTGELFF. The CDR3, as DNA: TGCGCCAGCAGTACTAGCAGCACCGGGGAGCTGTTTTTT.

The rearrangement links TRBV5-1 to TRBJ1-6; TRBD1 agrees at 10 bases. This CDR3 has 14 residues. V lost 6 bases, J lost 9 bases, and 6 bases stayed unmatched. CDR1 SGHRS and CDR2 YFSETQ come from the germline V gene. CDR3 sequence (DNA): TGCGCCAGCACCCCCGGGACAGGGGCTTCACCCCTCCACTTT. It encodes CASTPGTGASPLHF. Supplemented by reference TRBV5-1 and TRBJ1-6, the full variable domain reads KAGVTQTPRYLIKTRGQQVTLSCSPISGHRSVSWYQQTPGQGLQFLFEYFSETQRNKGNFPGRFSGRQFSNSRSEMNVSTLELGDSALYLCASTPGTGASPLHFGNGTRLTVT.

This clonotype was found a few times. The chain links TRBV7-9 to TRBJ1-1; D gene uncertain. The CDR3 has 12 amino acids. Germline V gene lookup returns CDR1 SEHNR and CDR2 FQNEAQ (reference sequence). Trimming shortened V by 5 bases and J by 6 bases, and 10 bases separated the two germline ends. The CDR3 region has the DNA TGTGCCAGCAGCATGCTACTAGCTGAAGCTTTCTTT. It specifies CASSMLLAEAFF.

The V call is TRBV10-1, the J call TRBJ1-5, with TRBD1 matching 8 bases. CDR3 size: 17 residues. Trimming removed 3 bases from V and 5 bases from J; junction bases left unmatched: 12. Germline V CDR1 and CDR2: WNHNN, SYGVQD (reference sequence). The CDR3 protein is CASSEFGGRGLDQPQHF. CDR3 in DNA: TGCGCCAGCAGTGAATTTGGGGGCAGGGGGCTTGATCAGCCCCAGCATTTT.

The genes are TRBV30 and TRBJ2-2; D is perhaps TRBD2 (6 bases). With 8 bases removed from V and 4 bases from J, the gap between germline ends came to 14 bases. In germline, CDR1 is GTSNPN, CDR2 SVGIG (reference sequence). The CDR3 extends over 13 amino acids. The CDR3 region is CAQTVGGTGELFF. CDR3 nucleotide sequence: TGTGCCCAAACCGTGGGGGGCACCGGGGAGCTGTTTTTT.

The chain has TRBV6-6 and TRBJ1-5; 7 bases agree with TRBD1. With 4 bases clipped from V and 5 bases from J, the junction kept 2 bases outside the gene matches. The germline gives CDR1 MNHNY, CDR2 SVGAGI (reference sequence). This CDR3 is 13 amino acids long. The CDR3 DNA follows: TGTGCCAGCAGTTCAGGGGGTTATCAGCCCCAGCATTTT. Translation: CASSSGGYQPQHF.

The chain carries TRBV7-9 and TRBJ1-1; D not resolved. Trimming stripped 6 bases from V and 7 bases from J, with 9 bases between. CDR1 and CDR2 from the germline V gene are SEHNR and FQNEAQ (reference sequence). The CDR3 runs 11 residues. CDR3 protein: CASRIALEAFF. In DNA form, the CDR3 reads TGTGCCAGCAGAATAGCCCTTGAAGCTTTCTTT.

V usage is TRBV5-1 and J usage is TRBJ2-1, with D possibly being TRBD1 (5 bases). Trimming stripped 0 bases from V and 6 bases from J, with 13 bases between. The CDR3 extends over 15 amino acids. Germline V gene sequence: CDR1 SGHRS, CDR2 YFSETQ. The CDR3 sequence is CASSLEGVRGNEQFF. DNA for the CDR3: TGCGCCAGCAGCTTGGAAGGGGTTAGGGGCAATGAGCAGTTCTTC.

V gene TRBV5-4 combines with J gene TRBJ2-7, with TRBD1 identical over 7 bases. Germline V CDR1 and CDR2: SGHNT, YYREEE (reference sequence). The CDR3 runs 13 residues. Losses at the gene ends were 4 bases for V and 5 bases for J; bases not matched to a gene: 6. The CDR3: CASSTKGADEQYF. CDR3 DNA sequence: TGTGCCAGCAGCACCAAGGGGGCCGACGAGCAGTACTTC.

In its sample, this clonotype was seen a few times. The CDR3 protein is CASRGDDPSGANVLTF. The CDR3 DNA reads TGTGCCAGCAGGGGAGACGACCCCTCTGGGGCCAACGTCCTGACTTTC. V usage is TRBV6-1 and J usage is TRBJ2-6; perhaps TRBD2 as D (5 bases). The length of the CDR3 is 16 residues. V lost 6 bases to trimming and J lost 0 bases, with 12 bases between them. The germline V gene has CDR1 MNHNS and CDR2 SASEGT.

In its sample, this clonotype was seen many times. The chain combines TRBV7-9 with TRBJ2-3; D is perhaps TRBD1 (6 bases). V lost 5 bases and J lost 4, with 13 bases in between. This CDR3 is built from 14 residues. Germline lookup yields CDR1 SEHNR and CDR2 FQNEAQ (reference sequence). The CDR3 sequence is CASSPTQGSDTQYF. DNA of the CDR3: TGTGCCAGCAGCCCGACACAGGGATCAGATACGCAGTATTTT.

This clonotype was detected a few times. CDR3 amino acids: CASSPGTGLGQPQHF. The CDR3 DNA follows: TGTGCCAGCAGCCCCGGGACAGGGTTAGGTCAGCCCCAGCATTTT. The chain has TRBV11-2 and TRBJ1-5; TRBD1 matches 9 bases. Germline lookup yields CDR1 SGHAT and CDR2 FQNNGV. The trim removed 5 bases at V and 6 bases at J, leaving 8 bases unmatched. CDR3 length: 15 residues. Together with reference TRBV11-2 and TRBJ1-5, the CDR3 gives the full variable domain: EAGVAQSPRYKIIEKRQSVAFWCNPISGHATLYWYQQILGQGPKLLIQFQNNGVVDDSQLPKDRFSAERLKGVDSTLKIQPAKLEDSAVYLCASSPGTGLGQPQHFGDGTRLSIL.

The chain couples TRBV18 to TRBJ1-1; a weak D match, TRBD1 (6 bases). The V end was cut by 1 base, the J end by 1 base, with 10 bases between. This CDR3 spans 15 amino acids. Looked up from germline, CDR1 is KGHSH and CDR2 is LQKENI. The CDR3 is CASSPLQGTNTEAFF. CDR3 sequence (DNA): TGTGCCAGCTCACCACTGCAGGGGACGAACACTGAAGCTTTCTTT.

This chain connects TRBV5-1 to TRBJ2-5; the D call may be TRBD1 or TRBD2 (5 bases each). This CDR3 contains 15 residues. The germline V and J ends were trimmed by 4 bases and 0 bases, with 13 bases remaining between them. Germline V gene sequence: CDR1 SGHRS, CDR2 YFSETQ. CDR3 in amino acids: CASSRTGRDQETQYF. CDR3 bases: TGCGCCAGCAGCCGGACGGGACGGGACCAAGAGACCCAGTACTTC.

Many counts were recorded for this clonotype. Written as DNA, the CDR3 is TGTGCCTGGAGAAGGCTAAACACTGAAGCTTTCTTT. The encoded protein is CAWRRLNTEAFF. The chain is built from TRBV30 and TRBJ1-1; no clear D gene. The germline gives CDR1 GTSNPN, CDR2 SVGIG (reference sequence). The CDR3 has 12 amino acids. V was pared by 3 bases and J by 2 bases, with 7 bases between.